One sample yielded the 28 T cell receptor beta chains listed below, sequenced in a study of CD8 T cells in Susac syndrome. Random hexamers were used to reverse transcribe roughly 0.45 to 1 ug of RNA. MiXCR was run by TCRdb on the immunoSEQ multiplex PCR reads, yielding one entry per CDR3 protein. The profile shows some 150,000 distinct CDR3 sequences, roughly 96% of them singletons. Input material: CD8+ T cells from PBMCs. Receptors were obtained from a human donor with multiple sclerosis.

The V gene is TRBV18, the J gene TRBJ2-1; the match to TRBD1 covers 7 bases. Germline V gives CDR1 KGHSH, CDR2 LQKENI. The CDR3 covers 16 residues. J was trimmed by 3 bases and V by 3 bases; bases with no gene match: 8. The CDR3 sequence: CASSPRDSRLYNEQFF. The CDR3 DNA reads TGTGCCAGCTCACCGAGGGACAGTCGACTCTACAATGAGCAGTTCTTC.

This chain links TRBV29-1 with TRBJ1-1; D not resolved. The germline CDR1 and CDR2 sequences are SQVTM and ANQGSEA. The CDR3 extends over 12 amino acids. Trimming took 3 bases from V and 3 from J, leaving 8 bases between them. This CDR3 reads CSVDGRDTEAFF. DNA for the CDR3: TGCAGCGTTGACGGTAGGGACACTGAAGCTTTCTTT.

The chain employs TRBV2 and TRBJ1-2; 8 nucleotides line up with TRBD1. This CDR3 region has 14 residues. After removal of 2 bases from V and 4 bases from J, the junction contained 3 bases not matched to a gene. The germline V gene has CDR1 SNHLY and CDR2 FYNNEI. CDR3: CASSETGGGYGYTF. CDR3 sequence (DNA): TGTGCCAGCAGTGAAACAGGGGGAGGCTATGGCTACACCTTC.

This clonotype has a single count. The chain employs TRBV29-1 and TRBJ1-1; maybe TRBD1 (5 bases). Trimming stripped 1 base from V and 6 bases from J, with 9 bases between. The CDR3 totals 12 residues. Germline V gene sequence: CDR1 SQVTM, CDR2 ANQGSEA. The CDR3 sequence is CSVEGRGAEAFF. As DNA, the CDR3 is TGCAGCGTTGAAGGGAGGGGAGCTGAAGCTTTCTTT.

The chain is built from TRBV2 and TRBJ2-1; 8 bases fit TRBD2. The CDR3 contains 15 residues. With V trimmed by 0 bases and J by 7 bases, 5 bases remained unmatched. The germline V gene has CDR1 SNHLY and CDR2 FYNNEI. This chain's CDR3 is CASSEAGTRGNEQFF. CDR3 in DNA: TGTGCCAGCAGTGAAGCCGGGACTAGGGGGAATGAGCAGTTCTTC. The full variable domain, its missing parts supplied by reference TRBV2 and TRBJ2-1, is EPEVTQTPSHQVTQMGQEVILRCVPISNHLYFYWYRQILGQKVEFLVSFYNNEISEKSEIFDDQFSVERPDGSNFTLKIRSTKLEDSAMYFCASSEAGTRGNEQFFGPGTRLTVL.

This clonotype came up once. The chain carries TRBV20-1 and TRBJ2-5, with 10 positions matching TRBD2. The CDR3 spans 14 residues. J lost 5 bases, V lost 5 bases, and 8 bases had no gene match. Germline CDR1 reads DFQATT; CDR2 reads SNEGSKA (reference sequence). The CDR3: CSARTSGVRETQYF. The CDR3 DNA follows: TGCAGTGCTCGTACTAGCGGGGTCCGCGAGACCCAGTACTTC.

This chain links TRBV7-2 with TRBJ2-5, with D hard to call. In germline, CDR1 is SGHTA, CDR2 FQGNSA. The CDR3 sequence is 14 residues long. V was cut by 8 bases and J by 0 bases, with 13 bases left in between. This CDR3 reads CASAPMGYQETQYF. DNA for the CDR3: TGTGCCAGCGCTCCTATGGGGTACCAAGAGACCCAGTACTTC.

The chain recombines TRBV12-3 or TRBV12-4 with TRBJ2-7; D is perhaps TRBD2 (6 bases). Between the trimmed V and J ends, which lost 3 bases and 6 bases, there was a span of 9 bases. CDR3 length: 12 residues. For the CDR3, the DNA is TGTGCCAGCAGTTTTGGGGGGAGCGAGCAGTACGTC. Translated, it gives CASSFGGSEQYV.

V gene TRBV30 combines with J gene TRBJ2-5, with 8 bases aligning to TRBD2. The germline gives CDR1 GTSNPN, CDR2 SVGIG (reference sequence). Unmatched junction bases numbered 9, after V lost 4 bases and J lost 2 bases. The CDR3 runs 15 residues. CDR3 region: CAWKLTGGPQETQYF. The CDR3 DNA reads TGTGCCTGGAAACTGACGGGGGGGCCTCAAGAGACCCAGTACTTC.

This chain connects TRBV29-1 to TRBJ1-1, with D uncertain. The CDR3 extends over 12 amino acids. CDR1 SQVTM and CDR2 ANQGSEA come from the germline V gene. The V and J ends lost 7 bases and 4 bases respectively, with 13 bases between them. This CDR3 is CSDGLGSTEAFF. The CDR3, as DNA: TGCAGCGATGGTTTGGGTTCCACTGAAGCTTTCTTT.

The chain joins TRBV27 to TRBJ1-1; D perhaps matches TRBD1 (6 bases). Trimming removed 8 bases from V and 3 bases from J, with 16 bases in between. Per germline, CDR1 MNHEY and CDR2 SMNVEV (reference sequence). This CDR3 is built from 14 residues. The CDR3 nucleotides are TGTGCCAGCGCGCTAGGGGGAACGGACACTGAAGCTTTCTTT. Translating it yields CASALGGTDTEAFF.

The rearrangement links TRBV29-1 to TRBJ2-5; 7 bases line up with TRBD2. The germline V gene encodes CDR1 SQVTM and CDR2 ANQGSEA. The CDR3 loop spans 14 amino acids. Unmatched junction bases numbered 9, after V lost 5 bases and J lost 3 bases. CDR3 sequence (DNA): TGCAGCGTTAACCTCGCTAGCGGCAAAGAGACCCAGTACTTC. Residues: CSVNLASGKETQYF.

This chain connects TRBV19 to TRBJ2-7, with TRBD1 identical over 7 bases. V lost 5 bases and J lost 3; bases outside the gene matches: 7. This CDR3 is built from 14 residues. Germline CDR1 is LNHDA and CDR2 is SQIVND (reference sequence). CDR3 loop: CASSLTGASYEQYF. As DNA, the CDR3 is TGTGCCAGTAGTCTCACAGGGGCTAGCTACGAGCAGTACTTC. Using reference TRBV19 and TRBJ2-7 for the parts outside the CDR3, the full variable domain is DGGITQSPKYLFRKEGQNVTLSCEQNLNHDAMYWYRQDPGQGLRLIYYSQIVNDFQKGDIAEGYSVSREKKESFPLTVTSAQKNPTAFYLCASSLTGASYEQYFGPGTRLTVT.

V is TRBV13 and J is TRBJ1-2, with TRBD1 identical over 7 bases. Per the germline V gene, CDR1 is PRHDT and CDR2 is FYEKMQ (reference sequence). The CDR3 covers 15 residues. Germline trimming cut 5 bases from V and 8 bases from J; bases unmatched to any gene: 14. Written as DNA, the CDR3 is TGTGCCAGCAGCCCGGACCAACAGGGGATAGGCGGCTACACCTTC. Its translation is CASSPDQQGIGGYTF.

The rearrangement joins TRBV6-2 or TRBV6-3 to TRBJ2-1; TRBD1 matches 10 bases. Germline V gives CDR1 MNHEY, CDR2 SVGEGT. This CDR3 spans 15 amino acids. The trim removed 5 bases at V and 9 bases at J, leaving 10 bases unmatched. The CDR3 DNA reads as TGTGCCAGCAGTCCCGGGACAGGGGTTCGGCTTGAGCAGTTCTTC. Amino acid sequence: CASSPGTGVRLEQFF.

The chain joins TRBV19 to TRBJ1-5; D gene unclear. CDR1 LNHDA and CDR2 SQIVND come from the germline V gene (reference sequence). V was trimmed by 1 base and J by 0 bases, leaving 7 bases between them. The CDR3 totals 15 residues. The CDR3 DNA reads TGTGCCAGTAGTATAGGAGGGTTTAGCAATCAGCCCCAGCATTTT. Amino acid sequence: CASSIGGFSNQPQHF.

V gene TRBV2 combines with J gene TRBJ2-2; 8 nucleotides match TRBD2. This CDR3 spans 17 amino acids. CDR1 is SNHLY, CDR2 FYNNEI, per germline. The ends lost 5 bases at V and 6 bases at J; junction bases unmatched: 14. CDR3 in DNA: TGTGCCAGCAGTAGGTTCTCTCGGGGACTAGTCGCCGGGGAGCTGTTTTTT. It codes for CASSRFSRGLVAGELFF.

The CDR3 DNA reads as TGTGCCAGCAGCCCTCTTCAAGGGATGAGCACTGAAGCTTTCTTT. Its protein product is CASSPLQGMSTEAFF. The genes are TRBV4-2 and TRBJ1-1; D ambiguous. Germline CDR1 LGHNA, CDR2 YNFKEQ. V gave up 4 bases and J gave up 4 bases, with 16 bases separating them. CDR3 length: 15 residues.

The J gene is TRBJ1-2, the V gene TRBV15; D remains unclear. V lost 0 bases and J 2 bases, leaving 10 bases between the germline ends. Germline lookup yields CDR1 LNHNV and CDR2 YYDKDF (reference sequence). CDR3 length equals 15 residues. The CDR3 DNA is TGTGCCACCAGCAGAGATCAGGCCAGCAACTATGGCTACACCTTC. Amino acids: CATSRDQASNYGYTF.

This rearrangement joins TRBV6-2 or TRBV6-3 to TRBJ1-2, with a weak D call TRBD1 (5 bases). CDR3 length: 11 residues. V was clipped by 7 bases and J by 6 bases, with 9 bases between them. Germline lookup yields CDR1 MNHEY and CDR2 SVGEGT. This chain's CDR3 is CASTQGNGYTF. DNA for the CDR3: TGTGCCAGCACCCAGGGTAATGGCTACACCTTC.

J is TRBJ2-1 and V is TRBV15, with 9 nucleotides matching TRBD1. V lost 3 bases and J lost 10; bases outside the gene matches: 13. Looked up from germline, CDR1 is LNHNV and CDR2 is YYDKDF (reference sequence). The CDR3 sequence is 16 residues long. The DNA of the CDR3 is TGTGCCACCAGCAGGATTGGGACAGGGCAGAAAGGAGAGCAGTTCTTC. Encoded protein: CATSRIGTGQKGEQFF.

This chain links TRBV9 with TRBJ2-1; D possibly uses TRBD1 or TRBD2 (6 bases each). There are 15 residues in the CDR3. Trimming cost V 3 bases and J 7 bases, with 17 bases left between them. The germline gives CDR1 SGDLS, CDR2 YYNGEE. CDR3 bases: TGTGCCAGCAGCGCCACGCGGGGCCAGGGGAATGAGCAGTTCTTC. This codes for CASSATRGQGNEQFF.

V gene TRBV30 combines with J gene TRBJ1-1; D is uncertain. The CDR3 is made up of 13 amino acids. V was shortened by 5 bases and J by 4 bases, with 14 bases between the two germline ends. From germline, CDR1 is GTSNPN and CDR2 SVGIG (reference sequence). The CDR3 coding sequence is TGTGCCTGGCGAACGCCTCCCGCCACTGAAGCTTTCTTT. It codes for CAWRTPPATEAFF. The entire variable domain, with the rest obtained from reference TRBV30 and TRBJ1-1, is as follows: SQTIHQWPATLVQPVGSPLSLECTVEGTSNPNLYWYRQAAGRGLQLLFYSVGIGQISSEVPQNLSASRPQDRQFILSSKKLLLSDSGFYLCAWRTPPATEAFFGQGTRLTVV.

The V call is TRBV29-1, the J call TRBJ2-7; D is possibly TRBD1 (6 bases). The CDR3 spans 14 residues. Germline values: CDR1 SQVTM, CDR2 ANQGSEA. Trimming stripped 0 bases from V and 1 base from J, with 10 bases between. CDR3 residues: CSVEDKGVSYEQYF. CDR3 nucleotides: TGCAGCGTTGAAGATAAGGGGGTATCCTACGAGCAGTACTTC.

The rearrangement links TRBV2 to TRBJ2-1, with no clear D. Per germline, CDR1 SNHLY and CDR2 FYNNEI. The V and J ends lost 10 bases and 3 bases respectively, with 10 bases between them. This CDR3 contains 12 residues. The CDR3 reads CAIIGRYNEQFF. CDR3 DNA sequence: TGTGCCATCATAGGACGCTACAATGAGCAGTTCTTC.

The chain has TRBV12-5 and TRBJ2-1; D not certain. V shed 6 bases and J shed 8 bases, with 23 bases lying between them. This CDR3 has 16 amino acids. From germline, CDR1 is LGHNT and CDR2 FRNRAP. The CDR3 here is CASGWAPTDRSHEQFF. CDR3 DNA: TGTGCTAGTGGGTGGGCCCCGACTGACCGTTCCCATGAGCAGTTCTTC.

This clonotype was recorded only once. The rearrangement links TRBV29-1 to TRBJ2-1, with a tentative D call TRBD1 (5 bases). V lost 7 bases to trimming and J lost 5 bases, with 12 bases between them. Per the germline V gene, CDR1 is SQVTM and CDR2 is ANQGSEA. This CDR3 is built from 12 residues. The CDR3 DNA follows: TGCAGCGATCACAGGTATAACAATGAGCAGTTCTTC. Translated: CSDHRYNNEQFF.

The gene calls are TRBV7-9 and TRBJ1-5; unclear D gene. The germline V gene encodes CDR1 SEHNR and CDR2 FQNEAQ (reference sequence). The CDR3 consists of 13 residues. The V and J ends lost 5 bases and 5 bases respectively, with 10 bases between them. The CDR3 DNA follows: TGTGCCAGCAGCACGGAACTGCATCAGCCCCAGCATTTT. The encoded protein is CASSTELHQPQHF.